Sequencing of this T cell receptor beta chain was carried out in a study of blood T cell repertoires in COVID-19. As for the study in general: The study drew acute and convalescent COVID-19 samples from the United States, Italy and Spain.

Per the original methods: Estimation of nucleated cell counts relied on the amplification of reference gene primers. Here immunoSEQ multiplex PCR was the method, and the copy in TCRdb shows in-frame clones only, minus some. V and J calls and clone size are given by that table; D and trimming were obtained from the DNA. Among 270,000 or so clones listed, over 75% were seen once. The CDR3 loop spans 15 amino acids. V lost 0 bases to trimming and J lost 5 bases; unmatched junction nucleotides: 3. CDR1 is MNHEY, CDR2 SVGAGI, per germline. The rearrangement uses TRBV6-5 and TRBJ2-2; 7 positions agree with TRBD1. Sequences were obtained from peripheral blood. This TCR derives from a human donor in a cohort sampled during active COVID-19. CDR3 sequence reads: CASSYSGRGTGELFF. CDR3 coding DNA: TGTGCCAGCAGTTACTCGGGCAGGGGGACCGGGGAGCTGTTTTTT.